The 22 T cell receptor beta chains in this list originate from one sample, sequenced in a study of radiotherapy plus CTLA-4 blockade in lung cancer. The protocol was immunoSEQ multiplex PCR, while the TCRdb copy is restricted to in-frame clones and leaves out a portion. The repertoire includes about 60,000 clones, 72% of them detected once, and around 8.3% sits in the top ten. Sequences were derived from peripheral blood, sampled from a patient treated with radiotherapy plus ipilimumab. Receptors were obtained from a human donor with non-small cell lung cancer whose response to radiotherapy plus ipilimumab could not be evaluated.

This clone has just a few counts. The V gene is TRBV10-2, the J gene TRBJ2-7; D is undetermined. The V end was cut by 4 bases, the J end by 3 bases, with 7 bases between. The CDR3 has 12 amino acids. Germline values: CDR1 WSHSY, CDR2 SAAADI. The CDR3 spells CASSGYSYEQYF. The CDR3 DNA follows: TGCGCCAGCAGTGGATACAGCTACGAGCAGTACTTC.

The chain employs TRBV5-1 and TRBJ2-6; D possibly corresponds to TRBD1 (6 bases). The CDR3 extends over 15 amino acids. V gave up 4 bases and J gave up 4 bases, with 12 bases separating them. Germline V CDR1 and CDR2: SGHRS, YFSETQ. The CDR3 nucleotides read TGCGCCAGCAGCCCGACCGGGACAGGGGCCAACGTCCTGACTTTC. Protein product: CASSPTGTGANVLTF.

This clone was detected only a few times. The chain has TRBV6-5 and TRBJ1-5; 7 bases agree with TRBD1. The V and J ends lost 6 bases and 6 bases, in that order; junction bases with no gene match: 5. The CDR3 is made up of 13 amino acids. The V gene's germline CDR1 is MNHEY and CDR2 SVGAGI. The CDR3 reads CASRQGTGQPQHF. The CDR3 DNA reads as TGTGCCAGCAGACAGGGGACGGGTCAGCCCCAGCATTTT.

The V and J genes are TRBV7-2 and TRBJ1-2; 7 bases line up with TRBD1. Germline V CDR1 and CDR2: SGHTA, FQGNSA. With V trimmed by 5 bases and J by 4 bases, 10 bases remained unmatched. The CDR3 totals 15 residues. The CDR3 DNA follows: TGTGCCAGCAGCCTACTAGACCGGGACAGCTATGGCTACACCTTC. It is translated as CASSLLDRDSYGYTF.

This clone was picked up one time. The chain couples TRBV11-2 to TRBJ1-1; 8 bases match TRBD1. Germline V gene sequence: CDR1 SGHAT, CDR2 FQNNGV. The CDR3 totals 16 residues. V shed 3 bases, J shed 3 bases, and the junction held 9 bases outside the gene matches. CDR3 coding DNA: TGTGCCAGCAGCTTTTCAGGGGGCTTGGGGGACACTGAAGCTTTCTTT. It encodes CASSFSGGLGDTEAFF.

This sequence joins TRBV6-5 and TRBJ1-6; TRBD1 agrees at 12 bases. The germline V gene encodes CDR1 MNHEY and CDR2 SVGAGI. There are 15 residues in the CDR3. The V gene end was trimmed by 5 bases and the J gene end by 15 bases; junction bases not matched to a gene: 11. CDR3 residues: CASSQARDRGLVLHF. The CDR3 nucleotides read TGTGCCAGCAGTCAGGCCAGGGACAGGGGGCTGGTCCTCCACTTT.

Comment on this clone: The same CDR3 can be traced to other DNA sequences in this sample. V is TRBV5-1 and J is TRBJ2-3; TRBD2 might be the D (5 bases). Germline V gene lookup returns CDR1 SGHRS and CDR2 YFSETQ. V shed 0 bases and J shed 2 bases, with 10 bases lying between them. The CDR3 covers 15 residues. The CDR3 sequence is CASSLVGGLTDTQYF. The CDR3 region has the DNA TGCGCCAGCAGCTTGGTCGGCGGACTCACAGATACGCAGTATTTT.

CDR3 in DNA: TGTGCTATCCGAACCGGAGGGACTAACACTGAAGCTTTCTTT. Protein: CAIRTGGTNTEAFF. The chain combines TRBV12-5 with TRBJ1-1; TRBD1 is a possible D gene (5 bases). Per germline, CDR1 LGHNT and CDR2 FRNRAP. The CDR3 has 14 residues. The V end lost 10 bases, the J end lost 2 bases, and 17 bases lay between the germline ends. Variable domain in full (rest from reference TRBV12-5 and TRBJ1-1): DARVTQTPRHKVTEMGQEVTMRCQPILGHNTVFWYRQTMMQGLELLAYFRNRAPLDDSGMPKDRFSAEMPDATLATLKIQPSEPRDSAVYFCAIRTGGTNTEAFFGQGTRLTVV.

The CDR3 coding sequence is TGTGCCAGCAGGGATGGGACAGGGAGACCCGGGGAGCTGTTTTTT. It specifies CASRDGTGRPGELFF. This chain uses TRBV6-6 with TRBJ2-2; 9 positions agree with TRBD1. The J segment lost 6 bases and the V segment lost 6 bases, leaving 8 bases of the junction unmatched. The CDR3 is 15 amino acids. Looked up from germline, CDR1 is MNHNY and CDR2 is SVGAGI (reference sequence).

The sample holds one count of this clone. This sequence joins TRBV14 and TRBJ1-2; D is unclear. Trimming pared 0 bases from V and 7 bases from J, leaving 15 bases between. CDR1 is SGHDN and CDR2 is FVKESK in the germline V gene. The CDR3 is 15 amino acids. CDR3 coding DNA: TGTGCCAGCAGCCAAGATAGTAACGGGATGCGTGGCTACACCTTC. It yields the protein CASSQDSNGMRGYTF.

This clone showed up just a few times. This sequence joins TRBV14 and TRBJ1-1, with D tentatively TRBD1 (5 bases). Trimming left V 3 bases short and J 2 bases short, with 10 bases between. The CDR3 is 14 residues long. Germline V CDR1 and CDR2: SGHDN, FVKESK. CDR3 coding DNA: TGTGCCAGCAGCCACGACAGAATAAACACTGAAGCTTTCTTT. Translating gives CASSHDRINTEAFF.

The chain employs TRBV7-9 and TRBJ2-5; tentatively, D is TRBD2 (6 bases). Germline loops: CDR1 SEHNR, CDR2 FQNEAQ (reference sequence). The CDR3 loop spans 14 amino acids. V lost 4 bases to trimming and J lost 3 bases, with 12 bases between them. The CDR3 nucleotides read TGTGCCAGCAGCTCCTTCTCGGGGGAAGAGACCCAGTACTTC. It encodes CASSSFSGEETQYF.

The J gene is TRBJ2-1, the V gene TRBV29-1; D not certain. V lost 0 bases to trimming and J lost 0 bases, with 9 bases between them. The germline V gene has CDR1 SQVTM and CDR2 ANQGSEA. The CDR3 is 15 amino acids. CDR3 coding DNA: TGCAGCGTTGAAGATTACCGGAGCTCCTACAATGAGCAGTTCTTC. As protein: CSVEDYRSSYNEQFF.

V gene TRBV7-9 combines with J gene TRBJ2-7, with 7 positions matching TRBD1. Germline assignment: CDR1 SEHNR and CDR2 FQNEAQ (reference sequence). The CDR3 loop spans 13 amino acids. Germline trimming cut 4 bases from V and 5 bases from J; bases unmatched to any gene: 5. CDR3 DNA: TGTGCCAGCAGCTCCGGGACAGTACACGAGCAGTACTTC. Translating gives CASSSGTVHEQYF.

The chain recombines TRBV19 with TRBJ1-5; 7 bases agree with TRBD1. Unmatched junction bases numbered 3, after V lost 2 bases and J lost 5 bases. CDR1 LNHDA and CDR2 SQIVND come from the germline V gene (reference sequence). The CDR3 loop spans 14 amino acids. DNA for the CDR3: TGTGCCAGTAGTATAACGACAGGGCATCAGCCCCAGCATTTT. Protein product: CASSITTGHQPQHF.

This chain connects TRBV2 to TRBJ1-5; D gene uncertain. Germline V gene lookup returns CDR1 SNHLY and CDR2 FYNNEI. V gave up 4 bases and J gave up 5 bases, with 12 bases separating them. The CDR3 has 14 residues. The CDR3 coding sequence is TGTGCCAGCAGTGTGCACGGGGTTTATCAGCCCCAGCATTTT. Its translation: CASSVHGVYQPQHF.

This clone was detected a few times. The chain carries TRBV27 and TRBJ2-7, with 8 bases matching TRBD2. After removal of 6 bases from V and 6 bases from J, the junction contained 13 bases not matched to a gene. This CDR3 is 15 amino acids long. The germline V gene encodes CDR1 MNHEY and CDR2 SMNVEV (reference sequence). CDR3 in DNA: TGTGCCAGCAGCCAAGACGGGGGGGTTTGGGCCGAGCAGTACTTC. Translation gives CASSQDGGVWAEQYF.

This sequence joins TRBV6-1 and TRBJ1-1; no reliable D call. This CDR3 comprises 12 residues. Germline CDR1 MNHNS, CDR2 SASEGT. V was shortened by 7 bases and J by 4 bases, with 10 bases between the two germline ends. The DNA of the CDR3 is TGTGCCAGCATGCGAGGGCGCACTGAAGCTTTCTTT. Translating it yields CASMRGRTEAFF.

The gene calls are TRBV19 and TRBJ1-2; no clear D gene. Trimming removed 3 bases at V and 0 bases at J, with 11 bases between. This CDR3 region has 15 residues. Per germline, CDR1 LNHDA and CDR2 SQIVND (reference sequence). This CDR3 reads CASSMRGFSNYGYTF. In DNA form, the CDR3 reads TGTGCCAGTAGTATGAGAGGTTTCTCTAACTATGGCTACACCTTC.

The rearrangement joins TRBV5-5 to TRBJ1-2, with 7 bases identical to TRBD1. CDR1 and CDR2 from the germline V gene are SGHKS and YYEKEE (reference sequence). The CDR3 spans 14 residues. J lost 2 bases, V lost 0 bases, and 1 base had no gene match. The CDR3 sequence is CASSLEGQNYGYTF. As DNA, the CDR3 is TGTGCCAGCAGCTTGGAGGGACAGAACTATGGCTACACCTTC.

The chain couples TRBV5-1 to TRBJ1-1; D remains ambiguous. This CDR3 is built from 14 residues. From germline, CDR1 is SGHRS and CDR2 YFSETQ. The ends were cut back, 3 bases at V and 1 base at J, with 10 bases in the middle. The CDR3 region is CASSSYPGNTEAFF. The CDR3 DNA follows: TGCGCCAGCAGCTCGTACCCGGGGAACACTGAAGCTTTCTTT.

The chain recombines TRBV4-1 with TRBJ1-4; 11 bases are a match to TRBD1. Germline-derived CDR1 and CDR2 are MGHRA and YSYEKL. V gave up 2 bases and J gave up 8 bases; unmatched junction bases: 10. The CDR3 contains 17 residues. This chain's CDR3 is CASSQPGQGERGEKLFF. CDR3 nucleotide sequence: TGCGCCAGCAGCCAACCGGGACAGGGGGAACGGGGCGAAAAACTGTTTTTT.